These 8 T cell receptor beta chains share one sample of origin, sequenced in a study of cytomegalovirus exposure and HLA in healthy donors (dated by TCRdb to about 2017). Libraries were prepared through the immunoSEQ multiplex PCR assay. A mixture of 60 forward primers for TCR Vbeta segments and 13 reverse primers for TCR Jbeta segments was used in the multiplex PCR. This immuneACCESS table, as held by TCRdb, lists in-frame sequences with V and J called but not all clones. Of the missing ones, under half trace to an unresolved V gene in checked studies; the others have no known cause. The sample table contains tens of thousands of clones; only one count was recorded for about 9.5% of them. Of the sample, around 25% falls within the top ten clones. The source material was PBMCs. The receptor source for this set is a man in his 60s in good health and CMV-seropositive.

The chain carries TRBV29-1 and TRBJ1-1; TRBD1 matches at 10 bases. Germline CDR1 reads SQVTM; CDR2 reads ANQGSEA. The CDR3 spans 14 residues. Trimming at V came to 7 bases and at J to 1 base, leaving 6 bases not matched to a gene. In nucleotides, the CDR3 is TGCAGCGGCCGACAGGGGGCCACGAACACTGAAGCTTTCTTT. Translation: CSGRQGATNTEAFF.

V is TRBV2 and J is TRBJ2-3; 11 bases match TRBD2. Germline V gives CDR1 SNHLY, CDR2 FYNNEI. This CDR3 has 16 amino acids. Trimming took 5 bases from V and 2 from J; bases not matched to a gene: 6. The CDR3 DNA sequence: TGTGCCAGCAGTCTACGACTAGCGGGATACACAGATACGCAGTATTTT. As protein: CASSLRLAGYTDTQYF.

The chain employs TRBV5-6 and TRBJ1-2; 10 positions match TRBD1. The V gene's germline CDR1 is SGHDT and CDR2 YYEEEE. This CDR3 is built from 12 residues. Trimming cost V 4 bases and J 8 bases; bases outside gene matches: 2. This CDR3 is CASSRTGGGYTF. In nucleotides, the CDR3 is TGTGCCAGCAGCCGGACAGGGGGAGGCTACACCTTC.

This clone was counted only a few times. The CDR3 bases are TGTGCCAGCAGCCCCAAGGACGGACACTCTGGAAACACCATATATTTT. Protein: CASSPKDGHSGNTIYF. The V and J genes are TRBV9 and TRBJ1-3; D may be TRBD1 (5 bases). The CDR3 is 16 residues long. The germline V gene encodes CDR1 SGDLS and CDR2 YYNGEE. With 4 bases removed from V and 0 bases from J, the gap between germline ends came to 14 bases.

The gene calls are TRBV6-1 and TRBJ1-4, with D tentatively TRBD1 (6 bases). V lost 3 bases and J 0 bases, leaving 8 bases between the germline ends. The CDR3 extends over 15 amino acids. Germline CDR1 is MNHNS and CDR2 is SASEGT. This chain's CDR3 is CASSEGAATNEKLFF. The CDR3 bases are TGTGCCAGCAGTGAGGGGGCCGCAACTAATGAAAAACTGTTTTTT.

This clone turned up a few times. The rearrangement joins TRBV11-1 to TRBJ2-1; no clear D. In germline, CDR1 is SGHAT, CDR2 FQDESV (reference sequence). V lost 5 bases to trimming and J lost 4 bases, with 9 bases between them. The CDR3 has 13 amino acids. The CDR3 loop is CASSPSAYNEQFF. The CDR3 DNA follows: TGTGCCAGCAGCCCCAGCGCTTACAATGAGCAGTTCTTC.

This clone has just a few counts. The germline gene is not matched at one end of the junction; a read error may be the cause. The chain carries TRBV27 and TRBJ1-1, with D hard to call. The length of the CDR3 is 14 residues. CDR1 MNHEY and CDR2 SMNVEV come from the germline V gene (reference sequence). The DNA of the CDR3 is TGTGCCAGCCTCCCCTTTTCCATGAAAACTGAACCTTTCTTC. It encodes CASLPFSMKTEPFF.

V usage is TRBV28 and J usage is TRBJ2-5, with 9 bases matching TRBD2. V trimming: 4 bases; J trimming: 3 bases; junction bases outside the gene matches: 12. The CDR3 runs 17 residues. From germline, CDR1 is MDHEN and CDR2 SYDVKM. CDR3 in DNA: TGTGCCAGCAGTTCTCATCGAATAGCGGGGGTCAAAGAGACCCAGTACTTC. Its protein is CASSSHRIAGVKETQYF.